The present T cell receptor beta chain was sequenced within a study of shared clonotypes between healthy human individuals. Overall study findings and caveats: When naive CD4 clonotypes were compared across a few donors, about 4.9% were shared. The study found lower generation probabilities in non-shared clonotypes than in those shared by all four donors.

Turning to this clone: The antigen remains undetermined.

Repertoires were generated with immunoSEQ multiplex PCR, while TCRdb's copy carries only in-frame clones and drops some. The sample shows 2,100,000 or so clones, about 94% of them seen only once. This CDR3 contains 13 residues. Germline V CDR1 and CDR2: SEHNR, FQNEAQ (reference sequence). Trimming cost V 6 bases and J 2 bases, with 11 bases left between them. The receptor was isolated from a man younger than 35 in good health. The sequenced sample was naive CD4+ T cells sorted from blood. The subset is: CD45RA+ positively selected. This chain uses TRBV7-9 with TRBJ2-7; D is ambiguous. CDR3 sequence (DNA): TGTGCCAGCAGAGACACGCTTACCTACGAGCAGTACTTC. It codes for CASRDTLTYEQYF.